One TCR beta chain is described in this entry. Its antigen is still unknown. This record comes from a study of T cell responses to AZD1222 COVID-19 vaccine. Study-level findings and limits: Per reports, nearly half of all spike-specific TCRs target regions that are unmutated in variants.

Only in-frame clones appear in the TCRdb table, and some are missing; sequencing was by immunoSEQ multiplex PCR. The sample records some 200,000 clones, more than 90% being singletons. V shed 6 bases and J 3 bases; nucleotides not matched to a gene: 7. Looked up from germline, CDR1 is KGHSH and CDR2 is LQKENI. This CDR3 comprises 14 residues. The chain recombines TRBV18 with TRBJ1-1, with 7 positions matching TRBD1. Sequenced here: peripheral blood, sampled 28 days after the second dose of the MenACWY control vaccine. This TCR was recovered from an adult who received the MenACWY meningococcal vaccine as a control. Here the CDR3 DNA reads TGTGCCAGCTCCCCCGACAGGGAGCACACTGAAGCTTTCTTT. Amino acids: CASSPDREHTEAFF.